This is a list of T cell receptor beta chains from one sample in a study of T-cell reconstitution after alpha-beta-depleted transplantation in children. TCRdb redid the calling of the PCR reads with MiXCR, one entry per CDR3 protein. This table holds 780,000 or so distinct CDR3 sequences, approximately 15% found once. Source: PBMCs, mostly from graft donor cells, taken 360 days after TCRalphabeta/CD19-depleted stem cell transplant. The receptors come from a male patient younger than 18 who had a stem cell transplant for acute lymphoblastic leukemia, so the T cells may come from the graft donor. The CDR3 runs from the conserved cysteine through the conserved F or W. Each record gives: J gene, clone size, V gene, D gene, CDR3 protein, CDR3 DNA. The D gene is left open where the match is weak. The size entry is marked missing in some rows and otherwise reads once, few, many or a size class.

j_call: TRBJ2-2; clone_size: -; v_call: TRBV5-1; d_call: TRBD2; cdr3_aa: CASSRTGTSGPGELFF; cdr3_nt: TGCGCCAGCAGCCGGACCGGGACTAGCGGCCCCGGGGAGCTGTTTTTT
j_call: TRBJ2-1; clone_size: -; v_call: TRBV7-8; d_call: TRBD2; cdr3_aa: CASSLKGREGLSTSF; cdr3_nt: TGTGCCAGCAGCTTAAAGGGGCGGGAGGGCCTGTCAACAAGTTTT
j_call: TRBJ1-5; clone_size: -; v_call: TRBV15; d_call: -; cdr3_aa: CATSRGFLHQPQHF; cdr3_nt: TGTGCCACCAGCAGAGGGTTTCTCCATCAGCCCCAGCATTTT
j_call: TRBJ1-4; clone_size: once; v_call: TRBV5-1; d_call: TRBD1; cdr3_aa: CASSQTTTGGGLFF; cdr3_nt: TGCGCCAGCAGCCAGACAACAACAGGGGGCGGACTGTTTTTT
j_call: TRBJ2-5; clone_size: many; v_call: TRBV4-1; d_call: TRBD2; cdr3_aa: CASSQDLTSGIDETQYF; cdr3_nt: TGCGCCAGCAGCCAAGATCTGACTAGCGGGATTGACGAGACCCAGTACTTC
j_call: TRBJ1-5; clone_size: -; v_call: TRBV19; d_call: -; cdr3_aa: CASSIVAGQPQHF; cdr3_nt: TGTGCCAGTAGTATAGTGGCGGGACAGCCCCAGCATTTT
j_call: TRBJ2-3; clone_size: -; v_call: TRBV6-2/TRBV6-3; d_call: TRBD2; cdr3_aa: CASSSNPGLAEMGTDTQYF; cdr3_nt: TGTGCCAGCAGTTCTAATCCGGGACTAGCGGAAATGGGCACAGATACGCAGTATTTT
j_call: TRBJ2-3; clone_size: -; v_call: TRBV5-1; d_call: TRBD1; cdr3_aa: CASSSTGAPDTQYF; cdr3_nt: TGCGCCAGCAGCTCGACAGGGGCCCCAGATACGCAGTATTTT
j_call: TRBJ1-5; clone_size: many; v_call: TRBV7-8; d_call: TRBD1; cdr3_aa: CASSLESRQGARGQPQHF; cdr3_nt: TGTGCCAGCAGCTTAGAGTCGCGGCAGGGGGCTAGGGGTCAGCCCCAGCATTTT
j_call: TRBJ2-7; clone_size: few; v_call: TRBV21-1; d_call: -; cdr3_aa: CASSKVRVAARGLIEQYF; cdr3_nt: TGTGCCAGCAGCAAAGTGAGAGTAGCGGCCCGGGGTTTGATCGAGCAGTACTTC
j_call: TRBJ2-7; clone_size: few; v_call: TRBV18; d_call: TRBD2; cdr3_aa: CASSPGLAGDTYF; cdr3_nt: TGTGCCAGCTCACCGGGACTAGCGGGAGATACGTACTTC
j_call: TRBJ2-2; clone_size: -; v_call: TRBV6-1; d_call: -; cdr3_aa: CASSALVGTGELFF; cdr3_nt: TGTGCCAGCAGCGCTTTAGTGGGCACCGGGGAGCTGTTTTTT
j_call: TRBJ2-5; clone_size: many; v_call: TRBV5-1; d_call: -; cdr3_aa: CASSPRIRRSQYQETQYF; cdr3_nt: TGCGCCAGCAGCCCCCGGATCCGGAGGTCCCAGTACCAAGAGACCCAGTACTTC
j_call: TRBJ1-5; clone_size: few; v_call: TRBV15; d_call: -; cdr3_aa: CATSRDQSYSNQPQHF; cdr3_nt: TGTGCCACCAGCAGAGATCAAAGCTATAGCAATCAGCCCCAGCATTTT
j_call: TRBJ2-5; clone_size: -; v_call: TRBV7-9; d_call: -; cdr3_aa: CASSLAQLGNQETQYF; cdr3_nt: TGTGCCAGCAGCTTAGCTCAACTAGGAAACCAAGAGACCCAGTACTTC
j_call: TRBJ2-7; clone_size: few; v_call: TRBV27; d_call: -; cdr3_aa: CATRDGQHYEQYF; cdr3_nt: TGTGCCACCAGGGACGGCCAACACTACGAGCAGTACTTC
j_call: TRBJ2-1; clone_size: -; v_call: TRBV5-1; d_call: -; cdr3_aa: CASSLVVYSSYNEQFF; cdr3_nt: TGCGCCAGCAGCTTGGTAGTCTACTCATCCTACAATGAGCAGTTCTTC
j_call: TRBJ2-2; clone_size: few; v_call: TRBV9; d_call: -; cdr3_aa: CASSASGTRTGELFF; cdr3_nt: TGTGCCAGCAGCGCGTCCGGGACCCGGACCGGGGAGCTGTTTTTT
j_call: TRBJ2-4; clone_size: many; v_call: TRBV5-1; d_call: -; cdr3_aa: CASSLARPLGAKNIQYF; cdr3_nt: TGCGCCAGCAGCTTGGCCAGACCCCTGGGGGCCAAAAACATTCAGTACTTC
j_call: TRBJ2-3; clone_size: few; v_call: TRBV5-1; d_call: -; cdr3_aa: CASWTGLRWSTQYF; cdr3_nt: TGCGCCAGCTGGACGGGACTCCGCTGGAGTACGCAGTATTTT
j_call: TRBJ2-5; clone_size: -; v_call: TRBV19; d_call: -; cdr3_aa: CASSKTGIVETQYF; cdr3_nt: TGTGCCAGTAGTAAGACAGGAATTGTTGAGACCCAGTACTTC
j_call: TRBJ1-2; clone_size: -; v_call: TRBV5-1; d_call: -; cdr3_aa: CASSLEWFRAVSFYGYTF; cdr3_nt: TGCGCCAGCAGCTTGGAATGGTTTCGGGCCGTGAGCTTCTATGGCTACACCTTC
j_call: TRBJ2-7; clone_size: -; v_call: TRBV5-1; d_call: -; cdr3_aa: CASSTRFLSSYEQYF; cdr3_nt: TGCGCCAGCAGCACCCGGTTCTTAAGCTCCTACGAGCAGTACTTC